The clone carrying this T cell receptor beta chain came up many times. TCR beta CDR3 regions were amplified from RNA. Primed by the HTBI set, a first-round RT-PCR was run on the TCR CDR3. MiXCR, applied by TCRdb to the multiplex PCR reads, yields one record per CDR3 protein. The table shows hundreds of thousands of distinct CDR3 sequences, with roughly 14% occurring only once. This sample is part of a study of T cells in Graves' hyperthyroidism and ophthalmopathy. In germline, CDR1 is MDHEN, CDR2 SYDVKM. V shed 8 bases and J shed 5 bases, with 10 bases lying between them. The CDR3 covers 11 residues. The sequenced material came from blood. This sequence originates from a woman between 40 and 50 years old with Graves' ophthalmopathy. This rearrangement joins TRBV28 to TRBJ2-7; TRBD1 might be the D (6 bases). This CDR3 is CASRQVDEQYF. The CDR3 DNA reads TGTGCCAGCCGACAGGTCGACGAGCAGTACTTC. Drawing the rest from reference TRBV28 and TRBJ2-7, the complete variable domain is DVKVTQSSRYLVKRTGEKVFLECVQDMDHENMFWYRQDPGLGLRLIYFSYDVKMKEKGDIPEGYSVSREKKERFSLILESASTNQTSMYLCASRQVDEQYFGPGTRLTVT.